The sequence of this T cell receptor beta chain was determined in a study of shared clonotypes between healthy human individuals. Naive CD4+ cells were CD45RA-selected; the remaining cells were memory. Original handling: As immunoSEQ supplied junction-only sequences (without quality scores), filtering differed. Sequenced by immunoSEQ multiplex PCR; TCRdb stores in-frame clones only, minus some. Clonal size and the V and J genes are those of that table, whereas D and trimming came from the DNA. The data contain 2 million to 2.5 million clones, 80% to 95% of them singletons. This receptor was taken from a man aged 18-30 years in good health. Some clones in this sample may be carry-over from other donors' samples. Sequenced input: naive CD4+ T cells from PBMCs. The sample's subset: CD45RA+ positively selected.

The CDR3 spells CSVALRFGETQYF. CDR3 DNA sequence: TGCAGCGTTGCTCTCCGGTTTGGAGAGACCCAGTACTTC. The chain has TRBV29-1 and TRBJ2-5; D unresolved. CDR1 and CDR2 from the germline V gene are SQVTM and ANQGSEA. This CDR3 region has 13 residues. Trimming took 4 bases from V and 4 from J, leaving 13 bases between them. The variable domain in full, with the rest retrieved from reference TRBV29-1 and TRBJ2-5, is SAVISQKPSRDICQRGTSLTIQCQVDSQVTMMFWYRQQPGQSLTLIATANQGSEATYESGFVIDKFPISRPNLTFSTLTVSNMSPEDSSIYLCSVALRFGETQYFGPGTRLLVL.